This TCR beta chain was sequenced for a study of blood T cells in healthy people across ages. Primers used in a second PCR of about 6 to 11 cycles were a sample-barcoded 5' primer and a J-beta primer mix. Using its own MiXCR run on the 5' RACE reads, TCRdb lists one record per CDR3 protein. The sample yields approximately 760,000 distinct CDR3 sequences, approximately 25% seen once. Turning to this clonotype: Its matching antigen is unknown.

The CDR3 sequence is 14 residues long. The V end was cut by 5 bases, the J end by 0 bases, with 12 bases between. Germline V gene lookup returns CDR1 DFQATT and CDR2 SNEGSKA (reference sequence). Study conclusions and caveats: Because sorting was not performed, PBMCs prevented conclusive naive versus antigen-experienced comparison. When set beside aged donors, long-lived donors presented more naive CD4+ cells and higher diversity.

This same sample was also taken into another study, of T cells of mothers and their children. That report adds: Thymic selection molds TCR recombination products alike in related and unrelated pairs.

The clonotype comes from a boy between 10 and 17 years old in good health. The genes are TRBV20-1 and TRBJ2-3; unclear D gene. Sequencing was carried out using blood. CDR3 sequence (DNA): TGCAGTGCTGAACACCTCACTAGCACAGATACGCAGTATTTT. Amino acids: CSAEHLTSTDTQYF.